These 15 T cell receptor beta chains originate from one sample sequenced in a study of OX40 agonist ivuxolimab in advanced cancers. Assay used: immunoSEQ multiplex PCR; TCRdb lists only in-frame clones, some missing. The repertoire holds approximately 74,000 clones, with approximately 95% as singletons. The source material was CD4+ or CD8+ T cells sorted from blood, sampled in a trial of the OX40 agonist ivuxolimab. The receptors were sampled from an adult with an advanced solid tumor such as melanoma, head and neck, liver or kidney cancer.

The J gene is TRBJ1-3, the V gene TRBV10-2; 9 nucleotides match TRBD1. The CDR3 length is 15 residues. Looked up from germline, CDR1 is WSHSY and CDR2 is SAAADI. Trimming at V came to 6 bases and at J to 3 bases, leaving 6 bases not matched to a gene. The CDR3 DNA reads TGCGCCAGCAGCCTGGACAGGGGAGTTGGAAACACCATATATTTT. This translates into CASSLDRGVGNTIYF.

This clone was observed once. The chain couples TRBV7-9 to TRBJ2-7; TRBD2 aligns across 7 bases. The trim removed 5 bases at V and 0 bases at J, leaving 4 bases unmatched. This CDR3 has 14 amino acids. CDR1 SEHNR and CDR2 FQNEAQ come from the germline V gene (reference sequence). CDR3 bases: TGTGCCAGCAGCCCAGGCGGGAGCTCCTACGAGCAGTACTTC. Its protein is CASSPGGSSYEQYF.

V usage is TRBV10-1 and J usage is TRBJ2-3, with 7 bases that match TRBD2. This CDR3 is 13 amino acids long. Germline V gene lookup returns CDR1 WNHNN and CDR2 SYGVQD (reference sequence). The J segment lost 2 bases and the V segment lost 5 bases, leaving 1 base of the junction unmatched. The CDR3 sequence: CASSSGVTDTQYF. DNA for the CDR3: TGCGCCAGCAGTAGCGGGGTCACAGATACGCAGTATTTT.

This rearrangement joins TRBV7-2 to TRBJ1-3; D is unresolved. CDR1 and CDR2 (germline): SGHTA, FQGNSA. V lost 5 bases, J lost 4 bases, and 12 bases lay in between. The CDR3 is 14 residues long. The CDR3 loop reads CASSPLITGNTIYF. The CDR3 DNA reads TGTGCCAGCAGCCCGTTGATTACAGGAAACACCATATATTTT.

The chain uses TRBV18 and TRBJ1-3; no firm D call. Germline V lookup: CDR1 KGHSH, CDR2 LQKENI. Deletions cut 0 bases from V and 1 base from J, with 7 bases between. This CDR3 region has 15 residues. The CDR3 DNA follows: TGTGCCAGCTCACCACCGGCTGGTTCTGGAAACACCATATATTTT. It encodes CASSPPAGSGNTIYF.

The genes are TRBV27 and TRBJ2-1; TRBD2 agrees at 10 bases. Germline assignment: CDR1 MNHEY and CDR2 SMNVEV (reference sequence). The length of the CDR3 is 14 residues. The trim removed 3 bases at V and 9 bases at J, leaving 5 bases unmatched. The CDR3 sequence: CASSLLAGGAEQFF. CDR3 DNA sequence: TGTGCCAGCAGTTTGTTAGCGGGAGGTGCTGAGCAGTTCTTC.

The chain combines TRBV11-2 with TRBJ2-7; 7 bases agree with TRBD1. This CDR3 comprises 15 residues. Germline-derived CDR1 and CDR2 are SGHAT and FQNNGV. V shed 5 bases and J 2 bases; nucleotides not matched to a gene: 9. The CDR3: CASSRNRDRTYEQYF. CDR3 in DNA: TGTGCCAGCAGCCGCAACCGGGACAGAACCTACGAGCAGTACTTC.

This rearrangement joins TRBV4-3 to TRBJ2-5; 11 nucleotides match TRBD1. Germline assignment: CDR1 LGHNA and CDR2 YSLEER. V shed 4 bases, J shed 1 base, and the junction held 2 bases outside the gene matches. This CDR3 has 15 residues. DNA of the CDR3: TGCGCCAGCAGCCTCGGACAGGGGGCCCAAGAGACCCAGTACTTC. Translation: CASSLGQGAQETQYF.

The chain recombines TRBV9 with TRBJ1-1; D is uncertain. This CDR3 is 15 amino acids long. The V end was cut by 4 bases, the J end by 0 bases, with 13 bases between. The germline V gene encodes CDR1 SGDLS and CDR2 YYNGEE. The CDR3 DNA reads as TGTGCCAGCAGCTCGAGTCCCTTGATGAACACTGAAGCTTTCTTT. Residues: CASSSSPLMNTEAFF.

In its sample, this clone was seen a few times. The chain couples TRBV7-8 to TRBJ2-1; D may be TRBD2 (6 bases). Per germline, CDR1 SGHVS and CDR2 FQNEAQ. The CDR3 is 14 amino acids. The V end lost 1 base, the J end lost 4 bases, and 8 bases lay between the germline ends. As DNA, the CDR3 is TGTGCCAGCAGCTTAGGGAGGGAATACAATGAGCAGTTCTTC. Translated: CASSLGREYNEQFF.

The genes are TRBV6-1 and TRBJ1-1, with 8 bases fitting TRBD1. The CDR3 is 15 amino acids. After removal of 4 bases from V and 4 bases from J, the junction contained 8 bases not matched to a gene. Per germline, CDR1 MNHNS and CDR2 SASEGT. The CDR3 DNA reads as TGTGCCAGCAGTGCCCCACAGGGGGGAGCCACTGAAGCTTTCTTT. The encoded protein is CASSAPQGGATEAFF.

V and J are TRBV19 and TRBJ2-2; possibly TRBD2 for D (6 bases). The CDR3 extends over 13 amino acids. V was shortened by 9 bases and J by 1 base, with 9 bases between the two germline ends. The V gene's germline CDR1 is LNHDA and CDR2 SQIVND (reference sequence). The CDR3 region is CASRGKNTGELFF. The CDR3, as DNA: TGTGCCAGCCGGGGGAAGAACACCGGGGAGCTGTTTTTT. The full variable domain, its missing parts supplied by reference TRBV19 and TRBJ2-2, is DGGITQSPKYLFRKEGQNVTLSCEQNLNHDAMYWYRQDPGQGLRLIYYSQIVNDFQKGDIAEGYSVSREKKESFPLTVTSAQKNPTAFYLCASRGKNTGELFFGEGSRLTVL.

This chain joins TRBV7-2 and TRBJ1-5; 7 bases line up with TRBD1. V shed 5 bases and J 6 bases; nucleotides not matched to a gene: 7. Germline V gene lookup returns CDR1 SGHTA and CDR2 FQGNSA. CDR3 length: 14 amino acids. The chain's CDR3 is CASSPTQGSQPQHF. The CDR3 DNA sequence: TGTGCCAGCAGCCCGACACAGGGGTCTCAGCCCCAGCATTTT.

The chain carries TRBV10-3 and TRBJ2-7; unclear D gene. V lost 0 bases and J 0 bases, leaving 9 bases between the germline ends. The CDR3 spans 15 residues. Germline V gene sequence: CDR1 ENHRY, CDR2 SYGVKD. The CDR3 DNA reads as TGTGCCATCAGTGAGTCGACTGTCAGCTCCTACGAGCAGTACTTC. Residues: CAISESTVSSYEQYF.

V gene TRBV19 combines with J gene TRBJ2-3, with a possible D match to TRBD1 (5 bases). Trimming cost V 5 bases and J 11 bases, with 17 bases left between them. CDR3 length: 13 amino acids. Per the germline V gene, CDR1 is LNHDA and CDR2 is SQIVND (reference sequence). The DNA of the CDR3 is TGTGCCAGTAGTCGAGAGAGGACACCTGTGCAGTATTTT. Protein: CASSRERTPVQYF.